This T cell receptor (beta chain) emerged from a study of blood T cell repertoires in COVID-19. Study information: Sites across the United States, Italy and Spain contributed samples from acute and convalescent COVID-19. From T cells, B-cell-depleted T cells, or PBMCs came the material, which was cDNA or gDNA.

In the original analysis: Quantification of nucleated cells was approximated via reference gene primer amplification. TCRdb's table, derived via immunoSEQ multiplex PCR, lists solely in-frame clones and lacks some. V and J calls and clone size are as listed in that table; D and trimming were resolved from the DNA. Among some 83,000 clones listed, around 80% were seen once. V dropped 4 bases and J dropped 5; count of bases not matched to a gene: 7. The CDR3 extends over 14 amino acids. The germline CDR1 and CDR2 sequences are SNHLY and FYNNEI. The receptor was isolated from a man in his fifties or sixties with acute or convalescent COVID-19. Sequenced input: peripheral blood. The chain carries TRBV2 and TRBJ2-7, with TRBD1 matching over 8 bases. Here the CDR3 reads CASSAQGGANEQYF. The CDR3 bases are TGTGCCAGCAGTGCACAGGGGGGTGCGAACGAGCAGTACTTC.